The entry below gives a single T cell receptor beta chain sequence along with its context. The sample originates from a study of blood T cell repertoires in COVID-19. For the study at large: Sources were T cells, B-cell-depleted T cells, or PBMCs; the material itself was cDNA or gDNA.

Original processing methods: Researchers report that nucleated cell counts were estimated from reference gene primer amplification. Data came from immunoSEQ multiplex PCR; TCRdb stores just in-frame clones and leaves some out. That table is the source of V, J and clone size, and D and trimming were worked out from the DNA. The sample gives some 150,000 clones, approximately 88% of which show up once; over 2% is in the top ten. The V and J ends lost 4 bases and 1 base, in that order; junction bases with no gene match: 5. CDR3 length equals 15 residues. Germline V gene sequence: CDR1 SGHRS, CDR2 YFSETQ.

The chain is built from TRBV5-1 and TRBJ2-7; 10 bases map to TRBD1. The sample was peripheral blood. The receptor was isolated from a man in his sixties or seventies with acute or convalescent COVID-19. The CDR3 DNA reads as TGCGCCAGCAGCCCTCGACAGGGGGCATCCTACGAGCAGTACTTC. Translating gives CASSPRQGASYEQYF.